Listed below are T cell receptor beta chains from one sample, sequenced in a study of blood T cell repertoires in COVID-19. Assay: immunoSEQ multiplex PCR; the TCRdb copy retains only in-frame clones and omits some. The table shows roughly 380,000 clones, with 85% occurring only once. Sequencing used peripheral blood. The source of these receptors is a woman aged 18-29 years with acute or convalescent COVID-19. CDR3s include the opening cysteine and the closing phenylalanine or tryptophan. A D gene is named only where the DNA matches it firmly. Rows may omit the clone size; those that give it use once, few, many or a size class.

clone_size: few; d_call: NA; v_call: TRBV9; j_call: TRBJ1-1; cdr3_nt: TGTGCCAGCCGGGAGGAGAATGAAGCTTTCTTT; cdr3_aa: CASREENEAFF
clone_size: few; d_call: TRBD2; v_call: TRBV13; j_call: TRBJ2-1; cdr3_nt: TGTGCCAGCAGCGCGCGGGGGGGGCAGGAGCAGTTCTTC; cdr3_aa: CASSARGGQEQFF
clone_size: many; d_call: NA; v_call: TRBV1; j_call: TRBJ2-7; cdr3_nt: TGCACCAGCAGGCTAGCGGGGGGCCTCTCCTACGAGCAGTACTTC; cdr3_aa: CTSRLAGGLSYEQYF
clone_size: once; d_call: NA; v_call: TRBV5-5; j_call: TRBJ2-7; cdr3_nt: TGTGCCAGCAGCTTGGTCGACAGGAACTACGAGCAGTACTTC; cdr3_aa: CASSLVDRNYEQYF
clone_size: NA; d_call: TRBD2; v_call: TRBV27; j_call: TRBJ2-7; cdr3_nt: TGTGCCAGCAGGGTCACCGGGGGGGGGTACGAGCAGTACTTC; cdr3_aa: CASRVTGGGYEQYF
clone_size: NA; d_call: NA; v_call: TRBV5-1; j_call: TRBJ2-3; cdr3_nt: TGCGCCAGCAGCTTAGGGGATAGCACAGATACGCAGTATTTT; cdr3_aa: CASSLGDSTDTQYF
clone_size: NA; d_call: TRBD2; v_call: TRBV5-1; j_call: TRBJ2-2; cdr3_nt: TGCGCCAGCAGCCCTACTAGCGGGGGTAGCGGGGAGCTGTTTTTT; cdr3_aa: CASSPTSGGSGELFF
clone_size: NA; d_call: TRBD1; v_call: TRBV6-5; j_call: TRBJ1-3; cdr3_nt: TGTGCCAGCAGTTACGGAGGACAGGGGGCTCGGAACACCATATATTTT; cdr3_aa: CASSYGGQGARNTIYF
clone_size: NA; d_call: NA; v_call: TRBV10-1; j_call: TRBJ1-3; cdr3_nt: TGCGCCAGCAGTAACGGACAGCTCTCTGGAAACACCATATATTTT; cdr3_aa: CASSNGQLSGNTIYF
clone_size: few; d_call: NA; v_call: TRBV19; j_call: TRBJ1-6; cdr3_nt: TGTGCCAGTAAGAGGACAGAAAGAAATTCACCCCTCCACTTT; cdr3_aa: CASKRTERNSPLHF
clone_size: NA; d_call: NA; v_call: TRBV12-3/TRBV12-4; j_call: TRBJ1-4; cdr3_nt: TGTGCCAGCGCGGGGAAATGGGAACTGTTTTTT; cdr3_aa: CASAGKWELFF
clone_size: NA; d_call: TRBD2; v_call: TRBV23-1; j_call: TRBJ2-2; cdr3_nt: TGCGCCAGCAGTCAAAACCCCGAGACTAGCGGGAGGAGCTCCGGGGAGCTGTTTTTT; cdr3_aa: CASSQNPETSGRSSGELFF
clone_size: NA; d_call: NA; v_call: TRBV11-2; j_call: TRBJ1-3; cdr3_nt: TGTGCCAGCAGCTCTCGACAGGACGGAAACACCATATATTTT; cdr3_aa: CASSSRQDGNTIYF
clone_size: NA; d_call: NA; v_call: TRBV18; j_call: TRBJ1-5; cdr3_nt: TGTGCCAGCTCACCAGCGGGACGGGGAAATCAGCCCCAGCATTTT; cdr3_aa: CASSPAGRGNQPQHF
clone_size: NA; d_call: TRBD2; v_call: TRBV5-1; j_call: TRBJ2-3; cdr3_nt: TGCGCCAGCAGTTCGAGCGGGAGATCAGATACGCAGTATTTT; cdr3_aa: CASSSSGRSDTQYF
clone_size: NA; d_call: TRBD2; v_call: TRBV19; j_call: TRBJ2-5; cdr3_nt: TGTGCCAGTAGTATTGGGGGCATGACTAGCGCAGAGACCCAGTACTTC; cdr3_aa: CASSIGGMTSAETQYF
clone_size: NA; d_call: NA; v_call: TRBV6-5; j_call: TRBJ1-1; cdr3_nt: TGTGCCAGCAGGGACAGCATATCGAACACTGAAGCTTTCTTT; cdr3_aa: CASRDSISNTEAFF
clone_size: NA; d_call: NA; v_call: TRBV20-1; j_call: TRBJ2-7; cdr3_nt: TGCAGTGCTAGTGTGGACAGCTGGCGCGAGCAGTACTTC; cdr3_aa: CSASVDSWREQYF
clone_size: NA; d_call: TRBD2; v_call: TRBV27; j_call: TRBJ2-7; cdr3_nt: TGTGCCAGCAGTCCAAAGACTAGCGGGAGGAGCTACGAGCAGTACTTC; cdr3_aa: CASSPKTSGRSYEQYF
clone_size: NA; d_call: NA; v_call: TRBV3-1/TRBV3-2; j_call: TRBJ2-5; cdr3_nt: TGTGCCAGCAGCCAAGAAGGTGGGCAGGGGGGAAAGGAGACCCAGTACTTC; cdr3_aa: CASSQEGGQGGKETQYF
clone_size: NA; d_call: NA; v_call: TRBV9; j_call: TRBJ2-3; cdr3_nt: TGTGCCAGCAGCGTAGGAGTTACCACAGATACGCAGTATTTT; cdr3_aa: CASSVGVTTDTQYF
clone_size: NA; d_call: TRBD2; v_call: TRBV7-2; j_call: TRBJ2-3; cdr3_nt: TGTGCCAGCAGCTCCCCGGTAGGGGGGACTAGCGGTAACACAGATACGCAGTATTTT; cdr3_aa: CASSSPVGGTSGNTDTQYF
clone_size: once; d_call: TRBD1; v_call: TRBV6-5; j_call: TRBJ1-1; cdr3_nt: TGTGCCAGCAGAGGGGACAGGGAGAACACTGAAGCTTTCTTT; cdr3_aa: CASRGDRENTEAFF
clone_size: NA; d_call: NA; v_call: TRBV7-3; j_call: TRBJ2-2; cdr3_nt: TGTGCCAGCAGCCCCTCTAGCGCCGGGGAGCTGTTTTTT; cdr3_aa: CASSPSSAGELFF
clone_size: NA; d_call: TRBD1; v_call: TRBV28; j_call: TRBJ2-2; cdr3_nt: TGTGCCAGCACGCCGGGACAGAGGACCGGGGAGCTGTTTTTT; cdr3_aa: CASTPGQRTGELFF
clone_size: NA; d_call: TRBD1; v_call: TRBV9; j_call: TRBJ2-3; cdr3_nt: TGTGCCAGCAGCCCCGCACCCACAGGGGGCAGTACGCAGTATTTT; cdr3_aa: CASSPAPTGGSTQYF
clone_size: NA; d_call: NA; v_call: TRBV6-5; j_call: TRBJ1-1; cdr3_nt: TGTGCCGCATACTCGGGGTTTGTGAACACTGAAGCTTTCTTT; cdr3_aa: CAAYSGFVNTEAFF
clone_size: NA; d_call: NA; v_call: TRBV6-1; j_call: TRBJ2-2; cdr3_nt: TGTGCCAGCAGTGAAATAATCGGCAGGGTCTCCGGGGAGCTGTTTTTT; cdr3_aa: CASSEIIGRVSGELFF
clone_size: few; d_call: TRBD2; v_call: TRBV27; j_call: TRBJ2-2; cdr3_nt: TGTGCCAGCAGGCCGGGAGGAGCCGGGGAGCTGTTTTTT; cdr3_aa: CASRPGGAGELFF
clone_size: once; d_call: TRBD1; v_call: TRBV24-1; j_call: TRBJ1-6; cdr3_nt: TGTGCCACCAGTGACTCAGGACAGGTTAATTCACCCCTCCACTTT; cdr3_aa: CATSDSGQVNSPLHF
clone_size: NA; d_call: NA; v_call: TRBV7-8; j_call: TRBJ2-2; cdr3_nt: TGTGCCAGCAGCCCCGCCGGCAGGGCGCTGAACACCGGGGAGCTGTTTTTT; cdr3_aa: CASSPAGRALNTGELFF
clone_size: NA; d_call: NA; v_call: TRBV27; j_call: TRBJ2-1; cdr3_nt: TGTGCCAGCAGTTTACGGGGGACCTCCTACAATGAGCAGTTCTTC; cdr3_aa: CASSLRGTSYNEQFF
clone_size: NA; d_call: NA; v_call: TRBV29-1; j_call: TRBJ1-2; cdr3_nt: TGCAGCGCTCGGACAGCTGCTAACTATGGCTACACCTTC; cdr3_aa: CSARTAANYGYTF
clone_size: NA; d_call: NA; v_call: TRBV25-1; j_call: TRBJ1-1; cdr3_nt: TGTGCCAGCAGTGGCCAACGGGGGAGGAGTGTCACTGAAGCTTTCTTT; cdr3_aa: CASSGQRGRSVTEAFF
clone_size: NA; d_call: NA; v_call: TRBV19; j_call: TRBJ1-1; cdr3_nt: TGTGCCAGTAGTATCTTGGGCAGTCCGAACACTGAAGCTTTCTTT; cdr3_aa: CASSILGSPNTEAFF
clone_size: NA; d_call: NA; v_call: TRBV7-9; j_call: TRBJ2-7; cdr3_nt: TGTGCCAGCAGTCGGGGACAAGATTACGAGCAGTACTTC; cdr3_aa: CASSRGQDYEQYF
clone_size: NA; d_call: TRBD2; v_call: TRBV5-8; j_call: TRBJ2-1; cdr3_nt: TGTGCCAGCAGCTCGCTCGGTAGACTAGCGTTATACAATGAGCAGTTCTTC; cdr3_aa: CASSSLGRLALYNEQFF
clone_size: NA; d_call: NA; v_call: TRBV30; j_call: TRBJ1-3; cdr3_nt: TGTGCCTGGGGAGAAGGGGCCGAGGGAAACACCATATATTTT; cdr3_aa: CAWGEGAEGNTIYF
clone_size: NA; d_call: TRBD1; v_call: TRBV5-6; j_call: TRBJ2-2; cdr3_nt: TGTGCCAGCAGCTTGCTCCGGACAGGGGACACCGGGGAGCTGTTTTTT; cdr3_aa: CASSLLRTGDTGELFF
clone_size: NA; d_call: NA; v_call: TRBV28; j_call: TRBJ1-4; cdr3_nt: TGTGCCACAGAATGGGGGCCAAAACTGTTTTTT; cdr3_aa: CATEWGPKLFF
clone_size: NA; d_call: NA; v_call: TRBV5-6; j_call: TRBJ2-7; cdr3_nt: TGTGCCAGCAGCCTTTACTACGAGCAGTACTTC; cdr3_aa: CASSLYYEQYF
clone_size: NA; d_call: TRBD1; v_call: TRBV19; j_call: TRBJ1-5; cdr3_nt: TGTGCCAGTAGGGACAGGGACAATCAGCCCCAGCATTTT; cdr3_aa: CASRDRDNQPQHF
clone_size: NA; d_call: TRBD2; v_call: TRBV28; j_call: TRBJ2-3; cdr3_nt: TGTGCCAGCAATCTGCTGGCAGCGGGGACAGATACGCAGTATTTT; cdr3_aa: CASNLLAAGTDTQYF
clone_size: few; d_call: TRBD2; v_call: TRBV9; j_call: TRBJ2-3; cdr3_nt: TGTGCCAGCAGCGCAACAGGCAGCGGGGCAGATACGCAGTATTTT; cdr3_aa: CASSATGSGADTQYF
clone_size: few; d_call: NA; v_call: TRBV5-6; j_call: TRBJ1-4; cdr3_nt: TGTGCCAGCAGCCTAGAACAGGGTTGGGAAACTAATGAAAAACTGTTTTTT; cdr3_aa: CASSLEQGWETNEKLFF
clone_size: NA; d_call: NA; v_call: TRBV7-8; j_call: TRBJ1-4; cdr3_nt: TGTGCCAGCAGCCCCAGGGAAGTGAATGAAAAACTGTTTTTT; cdr3_aa: CASSPREVNEKLFF
clone_size: NA; d_call: TRBD2; v_call: TRBV5-1; j_call: TRBJ2-7; cdr3_nt: TGCGCCAGCAGCTTGGGGCTAGCGGGAGGTCCCTACGAGCAGTACTTC; cdr3_aa: CASSLGLAGGPYEQYF
clone_size: NA; d_call: TRBD1; v_call: TRBV5-1; j_call: TRBJ1-1; cdr3_nt: TGCGCCAGCAGCGCCGGGACAGCTGAGAACACTGAAGCTTTCTTT; cdr3_aa: CASSAGTAENTEAFF